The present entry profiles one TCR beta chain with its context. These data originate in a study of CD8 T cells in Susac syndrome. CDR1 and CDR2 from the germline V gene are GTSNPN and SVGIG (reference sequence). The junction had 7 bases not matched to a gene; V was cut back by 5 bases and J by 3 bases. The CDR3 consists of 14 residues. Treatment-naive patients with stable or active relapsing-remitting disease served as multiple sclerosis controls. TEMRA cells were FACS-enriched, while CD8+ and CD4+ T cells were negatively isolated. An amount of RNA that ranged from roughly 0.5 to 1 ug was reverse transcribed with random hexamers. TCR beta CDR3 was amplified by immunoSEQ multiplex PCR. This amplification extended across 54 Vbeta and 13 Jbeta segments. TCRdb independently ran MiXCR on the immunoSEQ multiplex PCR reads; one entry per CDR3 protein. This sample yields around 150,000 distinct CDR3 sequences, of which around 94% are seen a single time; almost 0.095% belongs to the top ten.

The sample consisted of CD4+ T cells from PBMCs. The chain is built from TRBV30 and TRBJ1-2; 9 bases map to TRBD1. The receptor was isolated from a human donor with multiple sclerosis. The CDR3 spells CAWDNRGLYYGYTF. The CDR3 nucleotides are TGTGCCTGGGACAACAGGGGGCTCTACTATGGCTACACCTTC.